The 27 T cell receptor beta chains in this list originate from one sample, sequenced in a study of blood T cell repertoires in COVID-19. TCRdb's table, derived via immunoSEQ multiplex PCR, lists solely in-frame clones and lacks some. The table records roughly 150,000 clones, more than 75% of them present only once. The sequencing input was peripheral blood. Every receptor here comes from a woman aged 80 or over with acute or convalescent COVID-19.

This chain links TRBV18 with TRBJ2-7; no clear D gene. Germline V lookup: CDR1 KGHSH, CDR2 LQKENI. CDR3 length: 14 residues. Trimming removed 3 bases at V and 0 bases at J, with 9 bases between. The CDR3 loop reads CASSPLPSSYEQYF. The CDR3 DNA sequence: TGTGCCAGCTCACCGCTACCATCCTCCTACGAGCAGTACTTC.

The chain joins TRBV28 to TRBJ2-3; D is perhaps TRBD2 (5 bases). Trimming removed 5 bases at V and 1 base at J, with 10 bases between. The germline CDR1 and CDR2 sequences are MDHEN and SYDVKM. This CDR3 comprises 14 residues. The CDR3 bases are TGTGCCAGCAGTCCCTCCGGGGGCACAGATACGCAGTATTTT. It encodes CASSPSGGTDTQYF.

The chain employs TRBV29-1 and TRBJ2-7; 10 bases line up with TRBD2. Germline lookup yields CDR1 SQVTM and CDR2 ANQGSEA. Germline trimming cut 3 bases from V and 6 bases from J; bases unmatched to any gene: 5. This CDR3 is built from 13 residues. CDR3 in DNA: TGCAGCGTTGATGGGACTAGCGACACCGAGCAGTACTTC. Residues: CSVDGTSDTEQYF.

This clone was detected a few times. This chain uses TRBV27 with TRBJ1-5; TRBD1 is a possible D gene (5 bases). Germline V gives CDR1 MNHEY, CDR2 SMNVEV (reference sequence). The CDR3 extends over 15 amino acids. V was pared by 5 bases and J by 1 base, with 12 bases between. The CDR3 region is CASSPRAGSNQPQHF. CDR3 in DNA: TGTGCCAGCAGTCCAAGGGCAGGGAGCAATCAGCCCCAGCATTTT.

The gene calls are TRBV28 and TRBJ1-6; possible D gene TRBD1, 6 bases. V was shortened by 1 base and J by 6 bases, with 16 bases between the two germline ends. This CDR3 has 17 amino acids. The V gene's germline CDR1 is MDHEN and CDR2 SYDVKM. This chain's CDR3 is CASSLLLRDTVNSPLHF. As DNA, the CDR3 is TGTGCCAGCAGTTTATTGCTCCGGGACACGGTTAATTCACCCCTCCACTTT.

This chain joins TRBV2 and TRBJ1-6; 7 bases line up with TRBD1. The CDR3 runs 15 residues. Germline assignment: CDR1 SNHLY and CDR2 FYNNEI. The V gene end was trimmed by 4 bases and the J gene end by 7 bases; junction bases not matched to a gene: 7. CDR3 coding DNA: TGTGCCAGCAGTGCCCAGGGGGGCGTAAATTCACCCCTCCACTTT. It codes for CASSAQGGVNSPLHF.

The rearrangement joins TRBV28 to TRBJ1-4; D might be TRBD1 (5 bases). Germline assignment: CDR1 MDHEN and CDR2 SYDVKM. The CDR3 is 16 amino acids. Deletions cut 5 bases from V and 6 bases from J, with 19 bases between. Written as DNA, the CDR3 is TGTGCCAGCAGTATGGGGCGACCCTACCGGGATGAAAAACTGTTTTTT. Translating gives CASSMGRPYRDEKLFF.

The V gene is TRBV2, the J gene TRBJ2-5; 9 nucleotides match TRBD2. CDR1 and CDR2 from the germline V gene are SNHLY and FYNNEI. Germline trimming cut 3 bases from V and 4 bases from J; bases unmatched to any gene: 6. The CDR3 loop spans 15 amino acids. The DNA for the CDR3 is TGTGCCAGCAGTGACATGGGACTAGCCGGAGAGACCCAGTACTTC. Protein: CASSDMGLAGETQYF. The entire variable domain, with the rest obtained from reference TRBV2 and TRBJ2-5, is as follows: EPEVTQTPSHQVTQMGQEVILRCVPISNHLYFYWYRQILGQKVEFLVSFYNNEISEKSEIFDDQFSVERPDGSNFTLKIRSTKLEDSAMYFCASSDMGLAGETQYFGPGTRLLVL.

The chain has TRBV11-2 and TRBJ2-3, with 12 bases identical to TRBD1. The V gene's germline CDR1 is SGHAT and CDR2 FQNNGV. The V segment lost 5 bases and the J segment 5 bases; nucleotides outside the gene matches: 11. The CDR3 totals 17 residues. CDR3 DNA sequence: TGTGCCAGCAGCCCAGTGGGGGACAGGGGGCGCGGAGATACGCAGTATTTT. As protein: CASSPVGDRGRGDTQYF.

This clone was counted a few times. The chain combines TRBV7-2 with TRBJ2-2; tentative D call: TRBD1 (6 bases). From germline, CDR1 is SGHTA and CDR2 FQGNSA. The CDR3 contains 15 residues. The V and J ends lost 1 base and 7 bases respectively, with 13 bases between them. The CDR3 sequence: CASSLEMGADGELFF. Written as DNA, the CDR3 is TGTGCCAGCAGCTTAGAGATGGGGGCCGACGGGGAGCTGTTTTTT.

The chain joins TRBV4-2 to TRBJ1-6, with D hard to call. The length of the CDR3 is 16 residues. With 1 base removed from V and 4 bases from J, the gap between germline ends came to 11 bases. Looked up from germline, CDR1 is LGHNA and CDR2 is YNFKEQ. The CDR3 nucleotides read TGTGCCAGCAGCCAAGTCGGGGAAAATTATAATTCACCCCTCCACTTT. It specifies CASSQVGENYNSPLHF.

This chain connects TRBV27 to TRBJ2-5, with no clear D. V was clipped by 0 bases and J by 5 bases, with 10 bases between them. Per germline, CDR1 MNHEY and CDR2 SMNVEV (reference sequence). The CDR3 is 14 residues long. CDR3 loop: CASSLSFDGETQYF. Here the CDR3 DNA reads TGTGCCAGCAGTTTATCCTTCGACGGGGAGACCCAGTACTTC.

The chain combines TRBV2 with TRBJ1-4; 10 bases align to TRBD1. CDR3 size: 14 residues. Germline CDR1 is SNHLY and CDR2 is FYNNEI. Trimming cost V 6 bases and J 8 bases; bases outside gene matches: 6. Written as DNA, the CDR3 is TGTGCCAGCAGGGCGGACAGGGGGACAGAAAAACTGTTTTTT. Translating gives CASRADRGTEKLFF.

The chain couples TRBV5-4 to TRBJ2-1, with 8 nucleotides matching TRBD2. Germline-derived CDR1 and CDR2 are SGHNT and YYREEE (reference sequence). The CDR3 consists of 15 residues. V trimming: 4 bases; J trimming: 7 bases; junction bases outside the gene matches: 10. The CDR3 DNA sequence: TGTGCCAGCAGCAGAGGAGGTAGCGGGAAAAATGAGCAGTTCTTC. Residues: CASSRGGSGKNEQFF.

The V and J genes are TRBV30 and TRBJ1-6; TRBD1 might be the D (5 bases). This CDR3 has 13 amino acids. From germline, CDR1 is GTSNPN and CDR2 SVGIG (reference sequence). DNA of the CDR3: TGTGCTGGCAGGGTATCCTATAATTCACCCCTCCACTTT. Amino acids: CAGRVSYNSPLHF.

Concerning this clone: Since the CDR3 does not end with the conserved phenylalanine or tryptophan, this likely comes from a read error. Because the CDR3's place on the DNA is in doubt, the DNA is left out and the CDR3 is given as listed by TCRdb. The CDR3 here is CAWSVLSSGGVWST. The rearrangement uses TRBV30 and TRBJ1-2. The germline CDR1 and CDR2 sequences are GTSNPN and SVGIG (reference sequence). The CDR3 length is 14 residues, termini included.

V usage is TRBV28 and J usage is TRBJ1-2, with D maybe TRBD1 (6 bases). This CDR3 contains 15 residues. The germline CDR1 and CDR2 sequences are MDHEN and SYDVKM. V was clipped by 5 bases and J by 6 bases, with 19 bases between them. The CDR3 DNA sequence: TGTGCCAGCAGTCTACCCGGGACGTGGGGGCATGGCTACACCTTC. Its protein product is CASSLPGTWGHGYTF.

This chain links TRBV3-1 (or the pseudogene TRBV3-2) with TRBJ2-7, with 10 bases matching TRBD2. Losses at the gene ends were 0 bases for V and 3 bases for J; bases not matched to a gene: 8. CDR3 length: 17 amino acids. Germline V CDR1 and CDR2: LGHDT, YNNKEL (reference sequence). The CDR3 DNA is TGTGCCAGCAGCCAAGATTTCGGTACTAGCGGGAACTACGAGCAGTACTTC. This translates into CASSQDFGTSGNYEQYF.

CDR3 sequence reads: CASAKAFSEPQHF. CDR3 nucleotide sequence: TGTGCTAGTGCCAAAGCCTTTAGCGAGCCCCAGCATTTT. V and J are TRBV12-5 and TRBJ1-5; unclear D gene. Germline CDR1 reads LGHNT; CDR2 reads FRNRAP. The V end lost 7 bases, the J end lost 8 bases, and 15 bases lay between the germline ends. CDR3 size: 13 residues.

This rearrangement joins TRBV28 to TRBJ1-5, with 12 bases identical to TRBD1. Germline V gene data show CDR1 as MDHEN and CDR2 as SYDVKM. Trimming at V came to 6 bases and at J to 9 bases, leaving 27 bases not matched to a gene. This CDR3 is 21 amino acids long. This CDR3 reads CASSGGYGGTGGERRVRPQHF. CDR3 in DNA: TGTGCCAGCAGCGGGGGCTATGGAGGGACAGGGGGCGAGCGTCGGGTGAGGCCCCAGCATTTT.

A few counts support this clone. The rearrangement uses TRBV14 and TRBJ2-1, with 8 bases matching TRBD2. CDR1 and CDR2 (germline): SGHDN, FVKESK. CDR3 length: 17 amino acids. Trimming took 0 bases from V and 5 from J; bases not matched to a gene: 9. This CDR3 is CASSQDMGRGGNNEQFF. CDR3 DNA: TGTGCCAGCAGCCAAGATATGGGCCGGGGGGGGAACAATGAGCAGTTCTTC.

The chain links TRBV4-2 to TRBJ2-7; TRBD1 matches 8 bases. V lost 4 bases and J lost 4; bases outside the gene matches: 9. Germline V lookup: CDR1 LGHNA, CDR2 YNFKEQ. The CDR3 is 15 residues long. The CDR3, as DNA: TGTGCCAGCAGCCCGAGGACAGGGAATTTTTACGAGCAGTACTTC. As protein: CASSPRTGNFYEQYF.

V gene TRBV27 combines with J gene TRBJ2-2; D gene uncertain. This CDR3 has 15 residues. Germline lookup yields CDR1 MNHEY and CDR2 SMNVEV (reference sequence). V dropped 2 bases and J dropped 1 base, with 8 bases sitting between them. The CDR3 spells CASSLLGGNTGELFF. CDR3 nucleotides: TGTGCCAGCAGTTTACTAGGCGGGAACACCGGGGAGCTGTTTTTT.

The count of this clone is one. The rearrangement joins TRBV10-2 to TRBJ1-5; D remains ambiguous. Germline V CDR1 and CDR2: WSHSY, SAAADI. V shed 2 bases and J shed 2 bases, with 10 bases lying between them. CDR3 length equals 15 residues. The chain's CDR3 is CASSERWAGNQPQHF. CDR3 bases: TGCGCCAGCAGTGAGAGGTGGGCAGGCAATCAGCCCCAGCATTTT.

The genes are TRBV6-5 and TRBJ2-7, with D perhaps TRBD2 (5 bases). V was clipped by 5 bases and J by 1 base, with 9 bases between them. CDR3 length equals 13 residues. Germline CDR1 MNHEY, CDR2 SVGAGI. In DNA form, the CDR3 reads TGTGCCAGCAGTCGGGCGGGTTCCTACGAGCAGTACTTC. Translating it yields CASSRAGSYEQYF.

The chain employs TRBV20-1 and TRBJ2-1; D possibly corresponds to TRBD1 (6 bases). The germline gives CDR1 DFQATT, CDR2 SNEGSKA (reference sequence). Trimming pared 3 bases from V and 0 bases from J, leaving 9 bases between. The CDR3 is made up of 14 amino acids. CDR3 loop: CSASQGSSYNEQFF. The DNA of the CDR3 is TGCAGTGCTAGTCAGGGGAGCTCCTACAATGAGCAGTTCTTC.

The CDR3 reads CASIDYGGTTEAFF. CDR3 DNA sequence: TGTGCCAGTATCGATTATGGGGGGACGACTGAAGCTTTCTTT. The chain links TRBV19 to TRBJ1-1; D might be TRBD1 (5 bases). Germline V gene lookup returns CDR1 LNHDA and CDR2 SQIVND (reference sequence). CDR3 size: 14 residues. V was shortened by 7 bases and J by 5 bases, with 17 bases between the two germline ends. Filled out from reference TRBV19 and TRBJ1-1, the complete variable domain reads DGGITQSPKYLFRKEGQNVTLSCEQNLNHDAMYWYRQDPGQGLRLIYYSQIVNDFQKGDIAEGYSVSREKKESFPLTVTSAQKNPTAFYLCASIDYGGTTEAFFGQGTRLTVV.